The 27 T cell receptor beta chains below all came from one sample that was sequenced in a study of molecular identifiers for immune sequencing clone quantification. TCRdb fed the PCR reads into MiXCR, producing one record per CDR3 protein. The sample lists approximately 54,000 distinct CDR3 sequences; 20% to 25% were seen once. Material: naive CD8+ T cells from blood, with Jurkat cell RNA spiked in. Documented subset: FACS-sorted CD8+CD4-CCR7+CD45RA+ naive T cells. The receptors shown here come from a human donor in good health. Some libraries in this study had Jurkat cell RNA spiked in.

In its sample, this clonotype was seen many times. The chain carries TRBV7-9 and TRBJ1-1, with D possibly being TRBD1 (5 bases). The V and J ends lost 5 bases and 0 bases respectively, with 13 bases between them. Germline CDR1 and CDR2: SEHNR and FQNEAQ (reference sequence). There are 15 residues in the CDR3. For the CDR3, the DNA is TGTGCCAGCAGCCCCTATCAGGGAATGAACACTGAAGCTTTCTTT. This codes for CASSPYQGMNTEAFF.

In regard to this clonotype: Given a much more abundant clone one base away, this may be a read error. CDR3 coding DNA: TGTGCCTGGAGTGTGGGTTTTGAGCAGCTCTTC. Its translation: CAWSVGFEQLF. This rearrangement joins TRBV30 to TRBJ2-1; D gene unclear. The CDR3 is 11 amino acids. Germline V gene lookup returns CDR1 GTSNPN and CDR2 SVGIG (reference sequence).

The table lists this clonotype with many counts. The chain couples TRBV4-1 to TRBJ1-6; possible D gene TRBD1, 6 bases. Trimming removed 0 bases from V and 6 bases from J, with 9 bases in between. The CDR3 is 15 residues long. Germline V gene data show CDR1 as MGHRA and CDR2 as YSYEKL. The CDR3 reads CASSQEVGGNSPLHF. The CDR3 DNA is TGCGCCAGCAGCCAAGAAGTAGGGGGTAATTCACCCCTCCACTTT.

This chain uses TRBV12-3 or TRBV12-4 with TRBJ2-3, with D perhaps TRBD2 (5 bases). Trimming pared 7 bases from V and 4 bases from J, leaving 15 bases between. The CDR3 loop spans 14 amino acids. CDR3 region: CASTPQASPDTQYF. In DNA, the CDR3 is TGTGCCAGCACTCCCCAGGCTAGCCCAGATACGCAGTATTTT.

This clonotype was counted at least ten times. The genes are TRBV13 and TRBJ2-3; 9 bases match TRBD1. The CDR3 runs to 16 residues. Trimming at V came to 5 bases and at J to 3 bases, leaving 9 bases not matched to a gene. Per germline, CDR1 PRHDT and CDR2 FYEKMQ (reference sequence). The CDR3 bases are TGTGCCAGCAGCGACGGTGGGACAGGGTTGACAGATACGCAGTATTTT. Its translation is CASSDGGTGLTDTQYF. The whole variable domain, filled in from reference TRBV13 and TRBJ2-3, reads AAGVIQSPRHLIKEKRETATLKCYPIPRHDTVYWYQQGPGQDPQFLISFYEKMQSDKGSIPDRFSAQQFSDYHSELNMSSLELGDSALYFCASSDGGTGLTDTQYFGPGTRLTVL.

Worth noting for this clonotype: A read error may explain this, as a much larger clone is one base away. The rearrangement joins TRBV15 to TRBJ2-7; 7 bases are a match to TRBD2. Per germline, CDR1 LNHNV and CDR2 YYDKDF (reference sequence). Trimming took 8 bases from V and 0 from J; bases not matched to a gene: 13. The CDR3 loop spans 16 amino acids. CDR3 coding DNA: TGTGCCACCGGCACCGTCCGGGCTAGCGGCTCCTACGAGCAGTACTTC. This encodes CATGTVRASGSYEQYF. The variable domain in full, with the rest retrieved from reference TRBV15 and TRBJ2-7, is DAMVIQNPRYQVTQFGKPVTLSCSQTLNHNVMYWYQQKSSQAPKLLFHYYDKDFNNEADTPDNFQSRRPNTSFCFLDIRSPGLGDTAMYLCATGTVRASGSYEQYFGPGTRLTVT.

The chain recombines TRBV19 with TRBJ2-4; TRBD1 agrees at 8 bases. The CDR3 contains 15 residues. V trimming: 10 bases; J trimming: 0 bases; junction bases outside the gene matches: 8. The V gene's germline CDR1 is LNHDA and CDR2 SQIVND (reference sequence). The CDR3 DNA reads TGTGCCACAGGGGCAGGGGGCAGAGCCAAAAACATTCAGTACTTC. Its protein product is CATGAGGRAKNIQYF.

This clonotype was found many times. The rearrangement joins TRBV9 to TRBJ1-5; no clear D. This CDR3 has 15 residues. In germline, CDR1 is SGDLS, CDR2 YYNGEE. Trimming stripped 0 bases from V and 0 bases from J, with 7 bases between. In DNA form, the CDR3 reads TGTGCCAGCAGCGTAGGGGGATATAGCAATCAGCCCCAGCATTTT. This sequence encodes CASSVGGYSNQPQHF.

This clonotype was counted at least ten times. The gene calls are TRBV29-1 and TRBJ2-3; D remains unclear. Per the germline V gene, CDR1 is SQVTM and CDR2 is ANQGSEA. The V end was cut by 3 bases, the J end by 2 bases, with 12 bases between. The CDR3 is 14 amino acids. The CDR3 spells CSVDGSDNTDTQYF. CDR3 in DNA: TGCAGCGTTGACGGGTCAGATAACACAGATACGCAGTATTTT.

By sample fraction, this clonotype is medium-sized. The CDR3 coding sequence is TGCAGCGGGACGGCAGATACGCAGTATTTT. It is translated as CSGTADTQYF. The chain is built from TRBV29-1 and TRBJ2-3, with D uncertain. Trimming took off 7 bases at V and 4 bases at J, with 6 bases between the two ends. This CDR3 is built from 10 residues. Germline CDR1 reads SQVTM; CDR2 reads ANQGSEA.

Only one count was recorded for this clonotype. This chain connects TRBV27 to TRBJ2-7; D call uncertain. This CDR3 spans 14 amino acids. Trimming stripped 5 bases from V and 3 bases from J, with 14 bases between. CDR1 is MNHEY, CDR2 SMNVEV, per germline (reference sequence). The CDR3 sequence: CASSPSPPGYEQYF. The CDR3 coding sequence is TGTGCCAGCAGTCCCAGCCCCCCCGGCTACGAGCAGTACTTC.

Turning to this clonotype: A single base separates this from a much larger clone, so it may be a read error. CDR3 DNA: TGTGCCATCAATAACGGACAGGGCAATGAGCAGTTCTTC. Translating it yields CAINNGQGNEQFF. The chain carries TRBV10-3 and TRBJ2-1; 8 positions match TRBD1. V lost 7 bases and J lost 6; bases outside the gene matches: 5. Germline assignment: CDR1 ENHRY and CDR2 SYGVKD. The CDR3 spans 13 residues.

In the case of this clonotype: Given a much more abundant clone one base away, this may be a read error. This chain links TRBV5-3 with TRBJ2-7; TRBD1 agrees at 7 bases. TRBV5-3 is an ORF for which the function is uncertain. V shed 8 bases, J shed 4 bases, and the junction held 12 bases outside the gene matches. The CDR3 spans 14 residues. The CDR3 sequence: CASNLGDREYEQYF. For the CDR3, the DNA is TGTGCCAGCAACTTGGGGGACAGAGAATACGAGCAGTACTTC.

Many counts were recorded for this clonotype. The CDR3 coding sequence is TGCGCCAGCAGCTTGGACCCAAGCGCGAACACTGAAGCTTTCTTT. Translated, it gives CASSLDPSANTEAFF. V and J are TRBV5-1 and TRBJ1-1; unclear D gene. Germline CDR1 and CDR2: SGHRS and YFSETQ. V lost 0 bases, J lost 1 base, and 10 bases lay in between. The CDR3 sequence is 15 residues long.

This clonotype was seen repeatedly, ten times or more. The V gene is TRBV11-2, the J gene TRBJ2-6; unclear D gene. Germline V CDR1 and CDR2: SGHAT, FQNNGV. The CDR3 covers 13 residues. Trimming stripped 8 bases from V and 2 bases from J, with 7 bases between. The CDR3 spells CASLMAGANVLTF. The DNA of the CDR3 is TGTGCCAGCCTGATGGCTGGGGCCAACGTCCTGACTTTC.

As to this clonotype: This may be a read error, as it is one base from a much larger clone. This rearrangement joins TRBV5-1 to TRBJ2-7, with D perhaps assigned TRBD1 or TRBD2 (5 bases each). The V end was cut by 1 base, the J end by 3 bases, with 26 bases between. The CDR3 loop spans 19 amino acids. The germline gives CDR1 SGHRS, CDR2 YFSETQ. DNA of the CDR3: TGCGCCAGCAGCTTGACCACTAAAAAAGGGACCCCGGCTGACTACGAGCAGTACTTC. Translating gives CASSLTTKKGTPADYEQYF.

A word on this clonotype: The CDR3 end shows no conserved phenylalanine or tryptophan, and so a read error is likely. J is TRBJ2-7 and V is TRBV4-1; TRBD1 matches 7 bases. Trimming removed 1 base from V and 1 base from J; junction bases left unmatched: 7. The CDR3 runs 16 residues. CDR1 MGHRA and CDR2 YSYEKL come from the germline V gene. For the CDR3, the DNA is TGCGCCAGCAGCCAAGTTCACAGGGGCCGATCCTACGAGCAGTACTTA. It codes for CASSQVHRGRSYEQYL.

This clonotype has at least ten counts. The V call is TRBV12-5, the J call TRBJ2-7; D uncertain. The germline gives CDR1 LGHNT, CDR2 FRNRAP. This CDR3 is built from 12 residues. V was shortened by 6 bases and J by 4 bases, with 10 bases between the two germline ends. CDR3 coding DNA: TGTGCTAGTGGCCCCTCTCAGTACGAGCAGTACTTC. It is translated as CASGPSQYEQYF.

The rearrangement links TRBV12-3 or TRBV12-4 to TRBJ2-1; 8 bases line up with TRBD1. The V and J ends lost 1 base and 5 bases, in that order; junction bases with no gene match: 7. The CDR3 has 16 residues. The DNA for the CDR3 is TGTGCCAGCAGTTTAGAACAGGGGGGACCGAACAATGAGCAGTTCTTC. It codes for CASSLEQGGPNNEQFF.

Remarks on this clonotype: A much bigger clone sits one base away, suggesting this may be a read error. The genes are TRBV7-6 and TRBJ2-1; D remains ambiguous. The CDR3 has 11 residues. Looked up from germline, CDR1 is SGHVS and CDR2 is FNYEAQ. The CDR3 DNA sequence: TGTGCCAGCAGCTCCTACAATGGGCAGTTCTTC. This encodes CASSSYNGQFF.

This sequence joins TRBV18 and TRBJ2-2; D may be TRBD2 (6 bases). The CDR3 is made up of 15 amino acids. V was clipped by 1 base and J by 4 bases, with 10 bases between them. Germline V gene data show CDR1 as KGHSH and CDR2 as LQKENI. This CDR3 is CASSPRTGVTGELFF. The CDR3 bases are TGTGCCAGCTCACCACGTACGGGAGTCACCGGGGAGCTGTTTTTT.

Concerning this clonotype: With a much larger clone just one base away, this may be a read error. The rearrangement joins TRBV25-1 to TRBJ2-1; D call uncertain. Germline CDR1 is MGHDK and CDR2 is SYGVNS. This CDR3 is built from 12 residues. CDR3 in amino acids: CASRGSYNGQFF. CDR3 nucleotide sequence: TGTGCCAGCCGTGGGTCATACAATGGGCAGTTCTTC.

This clonotype showed up many times. The chain links TRBV29-1 to TRBJ1-1; the match to TRBD1 covers 9 bases. The CDR3 length is 14 residues. CDR1 and CDR2 (germline): SQVTM, ANQGSEA. V shed 4 bases and J 0 bases; nucleotides not matched to a gene: 3. The CDR3 protein is CSVVGQGMNTEAFF. In nucleotides, the CDR3 is TGCAGCGTTGTAGGACAGGGGATGAACACTGAAGCTTTCTTT.

This clonotype has just a few counts. A read error may account for a junction end that differs from germline. The chain links TRBV5-1 to TRBJ2-5, with 11 bases fitting TRBD2. The V gene's germline CDR1 is SGHRS and CDR2 YFSETQ. The CDR3 runs 18 residues. CDR3 bases: TGCGCCAGCAGCTTGGATTGGCTAGCGGGGGGAAACCAAGAGGCCCAGTACTTC. Its translation is CASSLDWLAGGNQEAQYF. Filled out from reference TRBV5-1 and TRBJ2-5, the complete variable domain reads KAGVTQTPRYLIKTRGQQVTLSCSPISGHRSVSWYQQTPGQGLQFLFEYFSETQRNKGNFPGRFSGRQFSNSRSEMNVSTLELGDSALYLCASSLDWLAGGNQEAQYFGPGTRLLVL.

Many counts were recorded for this clonotype. The rearrangement joins TRBV6-2 or TRBV6-3 to TRBJ2-7; possible D gene TRBD1, 5 bases. Germline V gene data show CDR1 as MNHEY and CDR2 as SVGEGT. This CDR3 comprises 15 residues. V lost 1 base and J 2 bases, leaving 12 bases between the germline ends. CDR3 protein: CASSYYRAQAYEQYF. CDR3 nucleotide sequence: TGTGCCAGCAGTTACTATCGGGCACAGGCCTACGAGCAGTACTTC.

This clonotype was counted ten times or more. The CDR3 nucleotides are TGCAGCGTTCGAAGGGACCAGAACACTGAAGCTTTCTTT. Protein product: CSVRRDQNTEAFF. The rearrangement uses TRBV29-1 and TRBJ1-1; TRBD1 might be the D (5 bases). Germline V gene lookup returns CDR1 SQVTM and CDR2 ANQGSEA. V lost 5 bases and J 1 base, leaving 11 bases between the germline ends. The CDR3 sequence is 13 residues long.

About this clonotype: Possible read error: a much larger clone is one base away. This chain joins TRBV7-9 and TRBJ2-5; D not certain. The CDR3 sequence is 15 residues long. Looked up from germline, CDR1 is SEHNR and CDR2 is FQNEAQ (reference sequence). The CDR3 nucleotides read TGTGCCAGCAGCTTAGGAGTCGTGTACCAAGCGACCCAGTACTTC. Residues: CASSLGVVYQATQYF.